Below are 12 T cell receptor beta chains sequenced from a single sample in a study of metastatic and nonmetastatic thyroid tumors. Using MiXCR, TCRdb reanalyzed the PCR reads. The top ten hold roughly 10% of the sample, which has about 93,000 clones, roughly 12% seen once. Until they underwent thyroid surgery, no patient had received any treatment. Sequenced material: blood. The origin of the receptors is a female donor with papillary thyroid cancer or a benign thyroid nodule (not recorded which). Some clones in this sample may be carry-over from other donors' samples.

This clone appeared many times. J is TRBJ1-1 and V is TRBV19; 9 bases fit TRBD1. This CDR3 spans 17 amino acids. Trimming at V came to 7 bases and at J to 7 bases, leaving 19 bases not matched to a gene. Germline V gene data show CDR1 as LNHDA and CDR2 as SQIVND (reference sequence). The CDR3 sequence: CASTIWTGTGSKHEAFF. DNA for the CDR3: TGTGCCAGTACCATATGGACGGGGACAGGGAGCAAACATGAAGCTTTCTTT. The entire variable domain, with the rest obtained from reference TRBV19 and TRBJ1-1, is as follows: DGGITQSPKYLFRKEGQNVTLSCEQNLNHDAMYWYRQDPGQGLRLIYYSQIVNDFQKGDIAEGYSVSREKKESFPLTVTSAQKNPTAFYLCASTIWTGTGSKHEAFFGQGTRLTVV.

This clone was observed at least ten times. This sequence joins TRBV4-1 and TRBJ2-3, with 8 positions matching TRBD2. V lost 4 bases to trimming and J lost 5 bases; unmatched junction nucleotides: 11. Germline V gene data show CDR1 as MGHRA and CDR2 as YSYEKL. The CDR3 spans 16 residues. The CDR3, as DNA: TGCGCCAGCAGCCCCGCCCCGAGCGGGAGAGGAGATACGCAGTATTTT. This sequence encodes CASSPAPSGRGDTQYF.

This clone was recorded many times. The chain carries TRBV4-3 and TRBJ1-1; D remains ambiguous. Trimming removed 3 bases from V and 8 bases from J, with 7 bases in between. Per the germline V gene, CDR1 is LGHNA and CDR2 is YSLEER. This CDR3 has 11 amino acids. The CDR3 here is CASSQGTEAFF. For the CDR3, the DNA is TGCGCCAGCAGCCAGGGTACGGAAGCTTTCTTT.

The chain joins TRBV20-1 to TRBJ2-7, with 10 bases fitting TRBD1. Germline lookup yields CDR1 DFQATT and CDR2 SNEGSKA (reference sequence). CDR3 length equals 15 residues. The J segment lost 7 bases and the V segment lost 4 bases, leaving 13 bases of the junction unmatched. In nucleotides, the CDR3 is TGCAGTGCTATTGGAATGGACAGGGGGTTGGTGGAGCAGTACTTC. Translated: CSAIGMDRGLVEQYF.

Many counts were recorded for this clone. This specimen includes other DNA sequences encoding the same CDR3. The chain couples TRBV7-9 to TRBJ2-2; possible D gene TRBD2, 6 bases. The ends were cut back, 3 bases at V and 3 bases at J, with 8 bases in the middle. Germline lookup yields CDR1 SEHNR and CDR2 FQNEAQ (reference sequence). This CDR3 has 14 amino acids. CDR3 nucleotides: TGTGCCAGCAGCTTCGGGGGAGACACCGGGGAGCTGTTTTTT. Translated: CASSFGGDTGELFF.

This clone came up many times. The CDR3 sequence is CASSQRVLEANEKLFF. CDR3 in DNA: TGCGCCAGCAGCCAAAGAGTTTTGGAGGCTAATGAAAAACTGTTTTTT. The gene calls are TRBV4-3 and TRBJ1-4; D is ambiguous. The CDR3 totals 16 residues. Looked up from germline, CDR1 is LGHNA and CDR2 is YSLEER. The V and J ends lost 2 bases and 3 bases respectively, with 13 bases between them.

This clone occurred many times. The rearrangement links TRBV7-2 to TRBJ2-1, with TRBD2 matching over 9 bases. Looked up from germline, CDR1 is SGHTA and CDR2 is FQGNSA. The CDR3 is 16 residues long. After removal of 5 bases from V and 7 bases from J, the junction contained 12 bases not matched to a gene. Here the CDR3 reads CASSAGGGRGYNEQFF. The DNA of the CDR3 is TGTGCCAGCAGCGCCGGGGGCGGGAGGGGTTATAATGAGCAGTTCTTC.

In its sample, this clone was seen many times. The genes are TRBV7-2 and TRBJ1-2; D perhaps matches TRBD1 (5 bases). The CDR3 is 14 residues long. The V gene lost 5 bases and the J gene lost 0 bases, with 10 bases spanning the gap. Germline values: CDR1 SGHTA, CDR2 FQGNSA. CDR3 in amino acids: CASSRGVSNYGYTF. The CDR3 DNA reads TGTGCCAGCAGCCGGGGGGTGTCTAACTATGGCTACACCTTC.

This clone was observed a few times. This may be a read error, as it is one base from a much larger clone. Other DNA sequences of this sample code for an identical CDR3. This chain joins TRBV2 and TRBJ2-5; D is uncertain. Trimming took off 4 bases at V and 13 bases at J, with 13 bases between the two ends. This CDR3 comprises 11 residues. Germline V lookup: CDR1 SNHLY, CDR2 FYNNEI. In nucleotides, the CDR3 is TGTGCCAGCAGTGTGTTGGGTAAGCCGTACTTC. It encodes CASSVLGKPYF.

This clone was seen many times. The chain uses TRBV5-1 and TRBJ2-5, with 12 bases identical to TRBD2. CDR3 length: 15 residues. V shed 5 bases, J shed 4 bases, and the junction held 6 bases outside the gene matches. CDR1 is SGHRS, CDR2 YFSETQ, per germline. CDR3 residues: CASRLAGGPGETQYF. For the CDR3, the DNA is TGCGCCAGCAGGCTAGCGGGAGGGCCTGGAGAGACCCAGTACTTC.

The chain uses TRBV11-1 and TRBJ2-7, with 14 bases lining up with TRBD2. Per the germline V gene, CDR1 is SGHAT and CDR2 is FQDESV (reference sequence). This CDR3 contains 17 residues. The ends lost 5 bases at V and 5 bases at J; junction bases unmatched: 11. CDR3 sequence (DNA): TGTGCCAGCAGCCTAGTGGGGTCGGGACTAGCGGGAGACGAGCAGTACTTC. The encoded protein is CASSLVGSGLAGDEQYF.

This clone appeared many times. V is TRBV19 and J is TRBJ1-2; no reliable D call. The CDR3 length is 13 residues. V gave up 4 bases and J gave up 2 bases, with 8 bases separating them. CDR1 is LNHDA and CDR2 is SQIVND in the germline V gene (reference sequence). The CDR3 sequence is CASSSSANYGYTF. Here the CDR3 DNA reads TGTGCCAGTAGTAGCAGCGCAAACTATGGCTACACCTTC.